The clone carrying this T cell receptor (beta chain) was counted between two and nine times. Its antigen is unknown. Every HIV-positive participant received treatment in the United States. Specimens held roughly 0.9-10 million cryopreserved PBMC prior to DNA extraction. Run at survey level, the immunoSEQ assay was version v3.0. Only in-frame clones appear in the TCRdb table, and some are missing; sequencing was by immunoSEQ multiplex PCR. This sample has some 20,000 clones, with around 78% found just once. The data originate from a study of long-term antiretroviral therapy in people with HIV. Study-wide points: Dominance of pre-ART expanded clones persisted, fluctuating and often declining after ART.

This specimen was unsorted PBMCs, taken at the start of antiretroviral therapy, before treatment. The TCR was taken from a woman aged 40 to 50 with HIV.

CDR3 region: CASSAYGGGTEAFF. The CDR3 DNA follows: TGTGCCAGCAGCGCGTACGGGGGGGGCACTGAAGCTTTCTTT. The rearrangement links TRBV7-9 to TRBJ1-1, with D perhaps matching TRBD1 (5 bases). Germline V gene lookup returns CDR1 SEHNR and CDR2 FQNEAQ (reference sequence). The V gene lost 5 bases and the J gene lost 4 bases, with 14 bases spanning the gap. CDR3 length: 14 amino acids.